Reported below is one T cell receptor (beta chain). The data stem from a study of shared clonotypes between healthy human individuals. J lost 7 bases, V lost 0 bases, and 5 bases had no gene match. CDR1 and CDR2 from the germline V gene are MNHEY and SVGAGI. The CDR3 runs to 14 residues. Selected positively for CCR7 and CD45RO-negative, naive CD8 cells excluded terminally differentiated effector memory CD45RA+ cells. Each subset's genomic DNA was shared equally among a number of immunoSEQ plates. Tens of thousands of T cell genomes, or around 200 ng DNA, went into the sorted-subset replicate PCRs. TCRdb keeps only in-frame clones here, not all; method: immunoSEQ multiplex PCR. This sample has approximately 590,000 clones, with 95% to 96% found just once.

This chain links TRBV6-5 with TRBJ1-1, with 7 bases that match TRBD1. The clonotype comes from a woman aged 25 to 39 in good health. Sample: naive CD8+ T cells sorted from blood. The DNA for the CDR3 is TGTGCCAGCAGTTACTCGACAGGGTTGATTGAAGCTTTCTTT. It encodes CASSYSTGLIEAFF.